A selection of T cell receptor beta chains follows, all from one sample in a study of OX40 agonist ivuxolimab in advanced cancers. Here immunoSEQ multiplex PCR was the method, and the copy in TCRdb shows in-frame clones only, minus some. The sample carries about 100,000 clones, approximately 91% recorded once. Material: CD4+ or CD8+ T cells sorted from blood, obtained in a trial of the OX40 agonist ivuxolimab. These TCRs come from an adult with an advanced solid tumor such as melanoma, head and neck, liver or kidney cancer. The CDR3 runs from the conserved cysteine through the conserved F or W. Each record gives: V gene, D gene, J gene, clone size, CDR3 protein, CDR3 DNA. A D gene is named only where the DNA matches it firmly. Clone size, where shown, is once, few, many, or a class for clones that have expanded.

V gene: TRBV6-5
D gene: TRBD2
J gene: TRBJ2-7
clone size: NA
CDR3 protein: CASSYSGGSGEQYF
CDR3 DNA: TGTGCCAGCAGTTACTCGGGAGGGTCTGGGGAGCAGTACTTC

V gene: TRBV2
D gene: TRBD1
J gene: TRBJ1-1
clone size: NA
CDR3 protein: CAIRTGASTEAFF
CDR3 DNA: TGTGCCATCCGGACAGGGGCCAGTACTGAAGCTTTCTTT

V gene: TRBV15
D gene: NA
J gene: TRBJ2-7
clone size: once
CDR3 protein: CATSRDRGRAYEQYF
CDR3 DNA: TGTGCCACCAGCAGAGATAGGGGCAGGGCCTACGAGCAGTACTTC

V gene: TRBV5-4
D gene: NA
J gene: TRBJ2-3
clone size: NA
CDR3 protein: CASSLDSAVTDTQYF
CDR3 DNA: TGTGCCAGCAGCTTGGACTCTGCCGTCACAGATACGCAGTATTTT

V gene: TRBV6-1
D gene: NA
J gene: TRBJ2-7
clone size: NA
CDR3 protein: CASSNTGPYEQYF
CDR3 DNA: TGTGCCAGCAGCAACACGGGACCCTACGAGCAGTACTTC

V gene: TRBV7-9
D gene: TRBD2
J gene: TRBJ2-3
clone size: NA
CDR3 protein: CASSLEREVDTQYF
CDR3 DNA: TGTGCCAGCAGCTTAGAGCGGGAGGTAGATACGCAGTATTTT

V gene: TRBV30
D gene: NA
J gene: TRBJ1-2
clone size: NA
CDR3 protein: CAWSVTRGMYGYTF
CDR3 DNA: TGTGCCTGGAGTGTTACCAGGGGAATGTATGGCTACACCTTC

V gene: TRBV5-1
D gene: NA
J gene: TRBJ2-2
clone size: NA
CDR3 protein: CASSLAQGELFF
CDR3 DNA: TGCGCCAGCAGCTTGGCCCAGGGGGAGCTGTTTTTT

V gene: TRBV7-6
D gene: NA
J gene: TRBJ2-2
clone size: once
CDR3 protein: CASSLDNRNTGELFF
CDR3 DNA: TGTGCCAGCAGCTTAGATAACCGGAACACCGGGGAGCTGTTTTTT

V gene: TRBV19
D gene: NA
J gene: TRBJ1-1
clone size: NA
CDR3 protein: CASSLGFEAFF
CDR3 DNA: TGTGCCAGTAGTTTGGGGTTTGAAGCTTTCTTT

V gene: TRBV2
D gene: NA
J gene: TRBJ1-4
clone size: NA
CDR3 protein: CASTRRLMNEKLFF
CDR3 DNA: TGTGCCAGCACTCGGCGGCTGATGAATGAAAAACTGTTTTTT

V gene: TRBV30
D gene: TRBD1
J gene: TRBJ2-7
clone size: NA
CDR3 protein: CAWTPGQGNSYEQYF
CDR3 DNA: TGTGCCTGGACTCCGGGACAGGGGAATTCCTACGAGCAGTACTTC

V gene: TRBV15
D gene: TRBD1
J gene: TRBJ2-7
clone size: once
CDR3 protein: CATSRRRDRGLYEQYF
CDR3 DNA: TGTGCCACCAGCAGAAGACGGGACAGGGGGCTTTACGAGCAGTACTTC

V gene: TRBV30
D gene: NA
J gene: TRBJ2-1
clone size: NA
CDR3 protein: CAWRRGGGSYNEQFF
CDR3 DNA: TGTGCCTGGAGGAGAGGGGGGGGGTCCTACAATGAGCAGTTCTTC

V gene: TRBV4-1
D gene: TRBD1
J gene: TRBJ1-1
clone size: NA
CDR3 protein: CASSRTGIMNTEAFF
CDR3 DNA: TGCGCCAGCAGCCGGACAGGGATAATGAACACTGAAGCTTTCTTT

V gene: TRBV19
D gene: TRBD2
J gene: TRBJ2-1
clone size: once
CDR3 protein: CASSDELAGVVKINEQFF
CDR3 DNA: TGTGCCAGTAGTGATGAACTAGCGGGGGTCGTCAAGATCAATGAGCAGTTCTTC

V gene: TRBV6-5
D gene: NA
J gene: TRBJ1-6
clone size: NA
CDR3 protein: CASSYRGNSPLHF
CDR3 DNA: TGTGCCAGCAGTTACCGAGGGAATTCACCCCTCCACTTT

V gene: TRBV5-4
D gene: TRBD1
J gene: TRBJ2-7
clone size: NA
CDR3 protein: CASSLGTGGGGIYEQYF
CDR3 DNA: TGTGCCAGCAGCTTGGGGACAGGGGGCGGCGGAATCTACGAGCAGTACTTC

V gene: TRBV6-1
D gene: TRBD2
J gene: TRBJ2-1
clone size: NA
CDR3 protein: CASEPTSGKIGEQFF
CDR3 DNA: TGTGCCAGCGAGCCGACTAGCGGGAAAATCGGTGAGCAGTTCTTC

V gene: TRBV28
D gene: TRBD1
J gene: TRBJ1-4
clone size: NA
CDR3 protein: CASSLGTGSNEKLFF
CDR3 DNA: TGTGCCAGCAGTTTAGGGACAGGTTCTAATGAAAAACTGTTTTTT

V gene: TRBV19
D gene: NA
J gene: TRBJ2-7
clone size: NA
CDR3 protein: CASSMGGLALDEQYF
CDR3 DNA: TGTGCCAGTAGTATGGGGGGCCTTGCCCTCGACGAGCAGTACTTC

V gene: TRBV7-2
D gene: NA
J gene: TRBJ2-2
clone size: NA
CDR3 protein: CASSHRRTGELFF
CDR3 DNA: TGTGCCAGCAGCCATCGACGCACCGGGGAGCTGTTTTTT

V gene: TRBV6-1
D gene: NA
J gene: TRBJ1-5
clone size: NA
CDR3 protein: CASSLETGPNQPQHF
CDR3 DNA: TGTGCCAGCAGCCTTGAAACAGGGCCAAATCAGCCCCAGCATTTT

V gene: TRBV2
D gene: NA
J gene: TRBJ1-1
clone size: NA
CDR3 protein: CASTERVKEAFF
CDR3 DNA: TGTGCCAGCACCGAACGGGTCAAGGAAGCTTTCTTT

V gene: TRBV27
D gene: TRBD2
J gene: TRBJ2-1
clone size: NA
CDR3 protein: CASRGGQYNEQFF
CDR3 DNA: TGTGCCAGTCGCGGGGGGCAGTACAATGAGCAGTTCTTC

V gene: TRBV6-6
D gene: TRBD2
J gene: TRBJ2-5
clone size: once
CDR3 protein: CASSLSSGARGETQYF
CDR3 DNA: TGTGCCAGCAGTTTGAGCAGCGGGGCCCGGGGAGAGACCCAGTACTTC

V gene: TRBV14
D gene: NA
J gene: TRBJ2-5
clone size: NA
CDR3 protein: CASSQGGTQYF
CDR3 DNA: TGTGCCAGCAGCCAAGGAGGGACCCAGTACTTC

V gene: TRBV4-2
D gene: NA
J gene: TRBJ1-1
clone size: NA
CDR3 protein: CASSQDPRRDEAFF
CDR3 DNA: TGTGCCAGCAGCCAAGATCCCAGGCGAGATGAAGCTTTCTTT

V gene: TRBV2
D gene: NA
J gene: TRBJ2-4
clone size: few
CDR3 protein: CASSVGQIAKNIQYF
CDR3 DNA: TGTGCCAGCAGTGTCGGACAGATAGCCAAAAACATTCAGTACTTC

V gene: TRBV6-1
D gene: NA
J gene: TRBJ1-1
clone size: NA
CDR3 protein: CASIERANTEAFF
CDR3 DNA: TGTGCCAGCATTGAGCGGGCGAACACTGAAGCTTTCTTT

V gene: TRBV5-4
D gene: NA
J gene: TRBJ2-5
clone size: once
CDR3 protein: CASSQGFQETQYF
CDR3 DNA: TGTGCCAGCAGCCAGGGGTTCCAAGAGACCCAGTACTTC

V gene: TRBV11-2
D gene: NA
J gene: TRBJ2-3
clone size: NA
CDR3 protein: CASSIGNTDTQYF
CDR3 DNA: TGTGCCAGCAGCATCGGGAACACAGATACGCAGTATTTT

V gene: TRBV10-3
D gene: NA
J gene: TRBJ2-3
clone size: few
CDR3 protein: CAISSPPGSTDTQYF
CDR3 DNA: TGTGCCATCAGTTCCCCTCCAGGTAGCACAGATACGCAGTATTTT

V gene: TRBV10-3
D gene: TRBD1
J gene: TRBJ2-5
clone size: NA
CDR3 protein: CAISPGQGQETQYF
CDR3 DNA: TGTGCCATCAGTCCGGGACAGGGGCAAGAGACCCAGTACTTC

V gene: TRBV5-1
D gene: NA
J gene: TRBJ2-5
clone size: NA
CDR3 protein: CASSLDLSETQYF
CDR3 DNA: TGCGCCAGCAGCTTGGACCTCTCGGAGACCCAGTACTTC

V gene: TRBV5-1
D gene: NA
J gene: TRBJ2-1
clone size: NA
CDR3 protein: CASSKDGSSYNEQFF
CDR3 DNA: TGCGCCAGCAGTAAGGACGGCAGCTCCTACAATGAGCAGTTCTTC

V gene: TRBV7-6
D gene: NA
J gene: TRBJ2-7
clone size: NA
CDR3 protein: CASSLGTTYEQYF
CDR3 DNA: TGTGCCAGCAGCTTAGGTACTACCTACGAGCAGTACTTC

V gene: TRBV29-1
D gene: TRBD1
J gene: TRBJ2-1
clone size: NA
CDR3 protein: CSGRGNEQFF
CDR3 DNA: TGCAGCGGCAGGGGGAATGAGCAGTTCTTC

V gene: TRBV7-8
D gene: TRBD1
J gene: TRBJ1-5
clone size: NA
CDR3 protein: CASSLTLGQGGHQPQHF
CDR3 DNA: TGTGCCAGCAGCTTAACCCTTGGGCAGGGGGGACATCAGCCCCAGCATTTT

V gene: TRBV7-9
D gene: NA
J gene: TRBJ2-1
clone size: NA
CDR3 protein: CASSLGGQGRNEQFF
CDR3 DNA: TGTGCCAGCAGCTTAGGGGGCCAGGGTAGAAATGAGCAGTTCTTC